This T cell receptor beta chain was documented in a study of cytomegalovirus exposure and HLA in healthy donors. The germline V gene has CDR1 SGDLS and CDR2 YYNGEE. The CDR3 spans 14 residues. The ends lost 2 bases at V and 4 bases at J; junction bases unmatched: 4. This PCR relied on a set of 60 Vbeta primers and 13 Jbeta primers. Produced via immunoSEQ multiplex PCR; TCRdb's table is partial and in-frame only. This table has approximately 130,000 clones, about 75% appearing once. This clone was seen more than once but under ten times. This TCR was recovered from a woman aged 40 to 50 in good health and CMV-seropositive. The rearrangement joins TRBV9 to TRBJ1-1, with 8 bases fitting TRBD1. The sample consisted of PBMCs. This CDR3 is CASSVATGATEAFF. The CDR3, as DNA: TGTGCCAGCAGCGTGGCGACAGGGGCCACTGAAGCTTTCTTT. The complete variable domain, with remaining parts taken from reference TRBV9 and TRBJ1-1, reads DSGVTQTPKHLITATGQRVTLRCSPRSGDLSVYWYQQSLDQGLQFLIQYYNGEERAKGNILERFSAQQFPDLHSELNLSSLELGDSALYFCASSVATGATEAFFGQGTRLTVV.